The rows below give T cell receptor beta chains drawn from one sample of a study of blood T cell repertoires in COVID-19. Generated by immunoSEQ multiplex PCR, the TCRdb table keeps only in-frame clones and is missing some. The table shows about 220,000 clones, with roughly four fifths occurring only once. The sample taken for sequencing was peripheral blood. Source of these receptors: a woman aged 25 to 39 who had recovered from COVID-19. CDR3s include the opening cysteine and the closing phenylalanine or tryptophan. The D gene is left open where the match is weak. Size values are once, few and many counts, or a class for expanded clones, and some rows have none.

j_call v_call clone_size d_call cdr3_nt cdr3_aa
TRBJ2-1 TRBV13 NA TRBD2 TGTGCCAGCAGCTCTAGCGGGAGGGCCGATCGAGAGCAGTTCTTC CASSSSGRADREQFF
TRBJ2-7 TRBV9 NA TRBD1 TGTGCCAGCAGCGTAGGACAGGGGAGTGACGAGCAGTACTTC CASSVGQGSDEQYF
TRBJ2-7 TRBV18 NA NA TGTGCCAGCTCACTAGGGGCAACGTCCTACGAGCAGTACTTC CASSLGATSYEQYF
TRBJ2-5 TRBV5-6 NA TRBD2 TGTGCCAGCAGTTCGGGGGGGCAAGAGACCCAGTACTTC CASSSGGQETQYF
TRBJ2-2 TRBV5-1 NA NA TGCGCCAGCAGCTTGCTAGGTTCCGGGGAGCTGTTTTTT CASSLLGSGELFF
TRBJ1-3 TRBV28 NA NA TGTGCCAGCAGTGAGCCAGGATTATCTGGAAACACCATATATTTT CASSEPGLSGNTIYF
TRBJ2-7 TRBV6-5 NA TRBD2 TGTGCCAGCAGTTACTCATTCGGACTAGGGCCTCGGGAGCAGTACTTC CASSYSFGLGPREQYF
TRBJ2-2 TRBV6-5 NA NA TGTGCCAGCAGGGACAGTATGGAGCTGTTTTTT CASRDSMELFF
TRBJ1-2 TRBV5-5 once TRBD1 TGTGCCAGCAGCTTGTTCGGACAGGGGTTCCGTGACTATGGCTACACCTTC CASSLFGQGFRDYGYTF
TRBJ2-4 TRBV5-1 NA NA TGCGCCAGCAGCCCCAGGGGCCCTCAATCGATTCAGTACTTC CASSPRGPQSIQYF
TRBJ1-2 TRBV18 NA NA TGTGCCAGCTCCCCCATAGGGGATGGCTACACCTTC CASSPIGDGYTF
TRBJ2-1 TRBV2 few TRBD2 TGTGCCAGCAGTGCGACTAGCAGGCACAATGAGCAGTTCTTC CASSATSRHNEQFF
TRBJ2-6 TRBV5-1 NA TRBD1 TGCGCCAGCAGCTTCGGTGCAGGGGGCCTAGCGTTCTCTGGGGCCAACGTCCTGACTTTC CASSFGAGGLAFSGANVLTF